This T cell receptor beta chain is drawn from a study of blood T cell repertoires in COVID-19. About the research overall: Some COVID-19 samples were acute and others convalescent; all came from the United States, Italy and Spain. The cDNA or gDNA used as material had been derived from T cells, B-cell-depleted T cells, or PBMCs.

How the authors handled the data: By means of reference gene primer amplification, nucleated cell counts were estimated. Some clones are missing from TCRdb's copy, which holds only in-frame ones; the method was immunoSEQ multiplex PCR. D and trimming come from the DNA, and the V and J calls and clone size come from that table. The data hold roughly 500,000 clones, with 80% to 90% observed a single time. Seattle's cohort entered during active infection and was followed longitudinally. The germline V and J ends were trimmed by 2 bases and 5 bases, with 13 bases remaining between them. CDR3 length equals 14 residues. CDR1 and CDR2 from the germline V gene are ENHRY and SYGVKD.

The sample was peripheral blood. The chain combines TRBV10-3 with TRBJ2-7; D is perhaps TRBD1 (5 bases). The clonotype was recovered from a man between 18 and 35 years old with COVID-19, enrolled during active disease. The CDR3 DNA reads TGTGCCATCAGTGAGGGTAAGACAGTAGACGAGCAGTACTTC. Translating it yields CAISEGKTVDEQYF.